One and the same sample provided the 11 T cell receptor beta chains below, sequenced in a study of beta chain features in type 1 diabetes. Every isolated RNA sample was fully reverse transcribed, so sequencing captured expressed TCRB transcripts. Here immunoSEQ multiplex PCR was the method, and the copy in TCRdb shows in-frame clones only, minus some. The sample has fewer than 350,000 clones, about 7.8% seen once; the top ten hold approximately 0.93%. Material for sequencing was central memory CD4+ T cells from blood. These receptors were taken from a woman between 18 and 30 years old in good health.

This chain links TRBV27 with TRBJ1-2, with TRBD1 matching 10 bases. This CDR3 contains 15 residues. Germline assignment: CDR1 MNHEY and CDR2 SMNVEV (reference sequence). With V trimmed by 4 bases and J by 7 bases, 9 bases remained unmatched. The CDR3 loop is CASSSRDRGRGGYTF. The DNA for the CDR3 is TGTGCCAGCAGTTCCCGGGACAGGGGACGAGGTGGCTACACCTTC.

This clone occurred a few times. J is TRBJ1-1 and V is TRBV18; D is unresolved. V gave up 1 base and J gave up 4 bases, with 13 bases separating them. The CDR3 length is 15 residues. Germline CDR1 is KGHSH and CDR2 is LQKENI. The DNA for the CDR3 is TGTGCCAGCTCACCACAGGGAATGAAAGGCACTGAAGCTTTCTTT. Amino acids: CASSPQGMKGTEAFF.

This clone appeared a few times. CDR3 sequence (DNA): TGTGCCAGCAGCAGGGGACAGGCGAACACTGAAGCTTTCTTT. Translation: CASSRGQANTEAFF. The chain is built from TRBV9 and TRBJ1-1; 8 bases match TRBD1. The CDR3 runs 14 residues. The germline gives CDR1 SGDLS, CDR2 YYNGEE. Trimming at V came to 4 bases and at J to 1 base, leaving 3 bases not matched to a gene.

This clone was observed a handful of times. This sequence joins TRBV28 and TRBJ1-3, with 11 bases aligning to TRBD1. With 4 bases clipped from V and 15 bases from J, the junction kept 2 bases outside the gene matches. The CDR3 sequence is 11 residues long. In germline, CDR1 is MDHEN, CDR2 SYDVKM. CDR3 in DNA: TGTGCCAGCAGTTGGACAGGGGGCTCATATTTT. Amino acids: CASSWTGGSYF. Full variable domain (missing parts from reference TRBV28 and TRBJ1-3): DVKVTQSSRYLVKRTGEKVFLECVQDMDHENMFWYRQDPGLGLRLIYFSYDVKMKEKGDIPEGYSVSREKKERFSLILESASTNQTSMYLCASSWTGGSYFGEGSWLTVV.

The chain recombines TRBV7-3 with TRBJ2-3; 12 positions agree with TRBD2. With V trimmed by 3 bases and J by 5 bases, 3 bases remained unmatched. CDR3 length equals 15 residues. Germline V gene data show CDR1 as SGHTA and CDR2 as FQGTGA. As DNA, the CDR3 is TGTGCCAGCAGCTTCCTAGCGGGAGGGATAGATACGCAGTATTTT. Its protein product is CASSFLAGGIDTQYF.

This clone was counted ten times or more. V is TRBV14 and J is TRBJ1-2; 9 bases line up with TRBD1. This CDR3 comprises 15 residues. The V segment lost 4 bases and the J segment 6 bases; nucleotides outside the gene matches: 9. The germline V gene has CDR1 SGHDN and CDR2 FVKESK. The CDR3: CASSLSGTGLNGYTF. CDR3 DNA: TGTGCCAGCAGCCTCTCCGGGACAGGGCTTAATGGCTACACCTTC.

Ten or more counts support this clone. V is TRBV19 and J is TRBJ2-7, with D perhaps matching TRBD1 (7 bases). CDR1 and CDR2 (germline): LNHDA, SQIVND (reference sequence). This CDR3 is built from 15 residues. The V end lost 5 bases, the J end lost 7 bases, and 21 bases lay between the germline ends. CDR3 nucleotides: TGTGCCAGTAGTTCAAGACAGGGAGGCATGGATGAGCAGTACGTC. Its protein product is CASSSRQGGMDEQYV.

This clone was observed a few times. A much larger clone differs by one base, so this may be a read error. The chain is built from TRBV7-8 and TRBJ2-1; D is possibly TRBD2 (5 bases). The length of the CDR3 is 16 residues. Germline CDR1 SGHVS, CDR2 FQNEAQ. V was clipped by 2 bases and J by 7 bases, with 18 bases between them. The CDR3: CASSLPYRERGNEQFF. For the CDR3, the DNA is TGTGCCAGCAGCTTACCTTATAGGGAGAGAGGTAATGAGCAGTTCTTC. Filled out from reference TRBV7-8 and TRBJ2-1, the complete variable domain reads GAGVSQSPRYKVAKRGQDVALRCDPISGHVSLFWYQQALGQGPEFLTYFQNEAQLDKSGLPSDRFFAERPEGSVSTLKIQRTQQEDSAVYLCASSLPYRERGNEQFFGPGTRLTVL.

This clone was observed many times. The chain has TRBV28 and TRBJ2-2; 7 nucleotides align to TRBD2. The length of the CDR3 is 14 residues. Germline V gene data show CDR1 as MDHEN and CDR2 as SYDVKM. V gave up 2 bases and J gave up 7 bases; unmatched junction bases: 4. The CDR3 nucleotides read TGTGCCAGCAGTTTACCGGGAGGCCACGGGGAGCTGTTTTTT. Its protein is CASSLPGGHGELFF.

This clone was detected a few times. The chain is built from TRBV15 and TRBJ2-1, with D maybe TRBD2 (6 bases). There are 16 residues in the CDR3. The germline V and J ends were trimmed by 0 bases and 8 bases, with 17 bases remaining between them. CDR1 and CDR2 from the germline V gene are LNHNV and YYDKDF (reference sequence). The CDR3 DNA sequence: TGTGCCACCAGCAGAGATAGGGACTCAGGGTACGATGAGCAGTTCTTC. Translating it yields CATSRDRDSGYDEQFF.

CDR3 protein: CASSSSPSGSSYEQYF. The CDR3 nucleotides read TGTGCCAGCAGCTCAAGTCCTAGCGGGAGCTCCTACGAGCAGTACTTC. The rearrangement joins TRBV7-9 to TRBJ2-7; TRBD2 agrees at 10 bases. The CDR3 is 16 amino acids. The germline V gene has CDR1 SEHNR and CDR2 FQNEAQ (reference sequence). V lost 4 bases and J lost 0; bases outside the gene matches: 6.